Listed below are T cell receptor beta chains from one sample, sequenced in a study of OX40 agonist ivuxolimab in advanced cancers. Produced via immunoSEQ multiplex PCR; TCRdb's table is partial and in-frame only. The data contain approximately 40,000 clones, 88% of them seen just once; the ten biggest clones take up 9.5% to 15%. Sequenced here: CD4+ or CD8+ T cells sorted from blood, sampled in a trial of the OX40 agonist ivuxolimab. These receptors were taken from an adult with an advanced solid tumor such as melanoma, head and neck, liver or kidney cancer. The CDR3 runs from the conserved cysteine through the conserved F or W. A D gene is named only where the DNA matches it firmly. Clone size is stated in some rows and not others, as once, few, many or a class when expanded.

>TRBV27|TRBJ2-6|.|TRBD1
CASSPRDRSSGANVLTF
TGTGCCAGCAGTCCAAGGGACAGAAGCTCTGGGGCCAACGTCCTGACTTTC
>TRBV27|TRBJ2-7|.|.
CASGPGPGVDEQYF
TGTGCCAGCGGGCCCGGCCCGGGCGTGGACGAGCAGTACTTC
>TRBV27|TRBJ2-2|.|.
CASSPHLTGLNGELFF
TGTGCCAGCAGTCCTCACCTGACAGGCCTAAATGGGGAGCTGTTTTTT
>TRBV27|TRBJ1-1|.|.
CASRSPGGAHAEAFF
TGTGCCAGCAGAAGTCCGGGCGGGGCTCACGCTGAAGCTTTCTTT
>TRBV29-1|TRBJ1-1|.|.
CSVGWGAFF
TGCAGCGTTGGTTGGGGAGCTTTCTTT
>TRBV27|TRBJ2-7|medium-sized|.
CASQEGPYEQYF
TGTGCCAGCCAGGAGGGCCCCTACGAGCAGTACTTC
>TRBV4-2|TRBJ2-3|.|TRBD2
CASSPRLAGGADTQYF
TGTGCCAGCAGCCCCCGACTAGCGGGAGGGGCAGATACGCAGTATTTT
>TRBV7-9|TRBJ1-2|.|TRBD1
CASSFLQGNYGYTF
TGTGCCAGCAGTTTTTTACAGGGGAACTATGGCTACACCTTC
>TRBV15|TRBJ1-2|.|TRBD1
CATSSRDRRDGYTF
TGTGCCACCAGCAGCCGGGACAGACGGGATGGCTACACCTTC
>TRBV2|TRBJ2-7|.|.
CASSEERRSYEQYF
TGTGCCAGCAGTGAGGAGCGGCGCTCCTACGAGCAGTACTTC
>TRBV5-4|TRBJ2-7|.|TRBD1
CASSPRDRDGEQYF
TGTGCCAGCAGCCCGAGGGACAGGGACGGCGAGCAGTACTTC
>TRBV5-4|TRBJ1-1|.|.
CASSHFGATEAFF
TGTGCCAGCAGCCACTTTGGGGCCACTGAAGCTTTCTTT
>TRBV6-5|TRBJ1-3|.|.
CASRGGVVGNTIYF
TGTGCCAGCCGGGGGGGAGTGGTGGGAAACACCATATATTTT
>TRBV6-5|TRBJ2-7|.|.
CASSYSGGQRYDEQYF
TGTGCCAGCAGTTACTCCGGGGGACAGCGATACGACGAGCAGTACTTC
>TRBV7-9|TRBJ1-1|.|.
CASSYMDREAFF
TGTGCCAGCAGCTATATGGACAGAGAAGCTTTCTTT
>TRBV7-9|TRBJ1-5|.|.
CASSRMATGGNQPQHF
TGTGCCAGCAGCCGAATGGCGACGGGTGGCAATCAGCCCCAGCATTTT
>TRBV14|TRBJ1-2|.|TRBD1
CASSRTGQGLDGYTF
TGTGCCAGCAGCCGAACCGGACAGGGTCTCGATGGCTACACCTTC
>TRBV11-2|TRBJ1-3|.|.
CASSLVVRGSGNTIYF
TGTGCCAGCAGCTTAGTCGTGCGGGGTTCTGGAAACACCATATATTTT
>TRBV5-1|TRBJ1-1|.|.
CASSYLGRGDTEAFF
TGCGCCAGCAGCTACTTGGGACGAGGGGACACTGAAGCTTTCTTT
>TRBV5-4|TRBJ2-1|.|.
CASSPTADSYNEQFF
TGTGCCAGCAGCCCGACGGCGGACTCCTACAATGAGCAGTTCTTC
>TRBV6-6|TRBJ1-2|.|.
CASSYQSDGYTF
TGTGCCAGCAGTTATCAGTCTGATGGCTACACCTTC
>TRBV6-5|TRBJ1-2|.|.
CATRGEQGNGYTF
TGTGCCACCCGGGGGGAACAGGGAAATGGCTACACCTTC
>TRBV29-1|TRBJ2-3|.|.
CSVSSVTDTQYF
TGCAGCGTTAGTTCCGTTACAGATACGCAGTATTTT
>TRBV19|TRBJ1-5|.|TRBD1
CASSTGTVYNQPQHF
TGTGCCAGTAGTACCGGGACAGTTTACAATCAGCCCCAGCATTTT
>TRBV11-1|TRBJ1-5|.|.
CASSWDTNQPQHF
TGTGCCAGCAGCTGGGACACTAATCAGCCCCAGCATTTT
>TRBV6-4|TRBJ2-7|.|.
CASSEAGSKGDYEQYF
TGTGCCAGCAGTGAAGCGGGGTCGAAGGGGGACTACGAGCAGTACTTC
>TRBV5-5|TRBJ2-5|.|.
CASSLGWEPGETQYF
TGTGCCAGCAGCTTGGGATGGGAGCCCGGGGAGACCCAGTACTTC
>TRBV11-2|TRBJ2-3|once|.
CASSLIGKSTDTQYF
TGTGCCAGCAGTCTAATCGGGAAGAGCACAGATACGCAGTATTTT
>TRBV5-5|TRBJ2-5|.|TRBD2
CASDRAGGSGETQYF
TGTGCCAGCGACCGGGCGGGCGGGAGCGGAGAGACCCAGTACTTC
>TRBV11-2|TRBJ2-1|.|.
CASSLDLGLKEQFF
TGTGCCAGCAGCTTAGATCTAGGCCTGAAGGAGCAGTTCTTC
>TRBV27|TRBJ2-7|.|.
CASRPGPDSRAYEQYF
TGTGCCAGCAGGCCGGGACCTGACTCGCGGGCCTACGAGCAGTACTTC
>TRBV27|TRBJ2-7|.|TRBD1
CASSSPGQGKVEQYF
TGTGCCAGCAGTTCCCCGGGACAGGGGAAAGTCGAGCAGTACTTC
>TRBV6-4|TRBJ2-3|.|TRBD2
CASSQRSGGVTDTQYF
TGTGCCAGCAGTCAAAGGAGCGGGGGGGTCACAGATACGCAGTATTTT
>TRBV28|TRBJ2-1|.|.
CASSDNEQFF
TGTGCCAGCAGTGACAATGAGCAGTTCTTC
>TRBV5-1|TRBJ2-5|.|TRBD1
CASIPTGGIGETQYF
TGCGCCAGCATCCCCACAGGGGGCATTGGGGAGACCCAGTACTTC
>TRBV9|TRBJ1-1|.|TRBD1
CASSVWDRGKDTEAFF
TGTGCCAGCAGCGTTTGGGACAGGGGTAAGGACACTGAAGCTTTCTTT
>TRBV7-4|TRBJ1-5|.|.
CASRGRRADQPQHF
TGTGCCAGCAGGGGACGGAGAGCGGATCAGCCCCAGCATTTT
>TRBV30|TRBJ2-1|.|TRBD1
CAWSVWGQGKFYEQFF
TGTGCCTGGAGTGTTTGGGGACAGGGAAAATTTTATGAGCAGTTCTTC
>TRBV10-2|TRBJ1-1|.|.
CASSEGGEAFF
TGCGCCAGCAGTGAAGGTGGTGAAGCTTTCTTT
>TRBV4-1|TRBJ1-1|.|.
CASSQDLRRGTEAFF
TGCGCCAGCAGCCAAGATCTCCGGAGGGGCACTGAAGCTTTCTTT
>TRBV27|TRBJ2-1|.|.
CASSLQGYNEQFF
TGTGCCAGCAGTTTACAGGGATACAATGAGCAGTTCTTC
>TRBV28|TRBJ1-1|.|.
CASSLRGERDTEAFF
TGTGCCAGCAGTTTAAGAGGAGAGAGGGACACTGAAGCTTTCTTT